These T cell receptor beta chains were read from a single sample in a study of shared clonotypes between healthy human individuals. Profiling relied on immunoSEQ multiplex PCR, and the TCRdb table lists in-frame clones only, not all of them. In the table there are hundreds of thousands of clones, around 92% of which are singletons. Sequenced material: naive CD8+ T cells sorted from blood. Every receptor here comes from a man younger than 45 in good health. Both conserved end residues are part of each CDR3. D genes are given only for firm matches. A clone size is listed for some rows: how often the clone was seen (once, few, many), or a class if it is expanded.

>NA|TRBD2|TRBV11-2|TRBJ2-1
TGTGCCAGCAGCTCAAGCAGACTAGCGGGAGCGCATGAGCAGTTCTTC
CASSSSRLAGAHEQFF
>NA|NA|TRBV6-1|TRBJ1-1
TGTGCCAGCAGTGAATACAGGGCGTGGGGTACTGAAGCTTTCTTT
CASSEYRAWGTEAFF
>NA|TRBD2|TRBV5-4|TRBJ2-7
TGTGCCAGCAGCTGGAGCGGGAGTGCCTACGAGCAGTACTTC
CASSWSGSAYEQYF
>NA|TRBD2|TRBV7-8|TRBJ2-1
TGTGCCAGCAGCTTAGAGGGACTAGCGCAAGCCTACAATGAGCAGTTCTTC
CASSLEGLAQAYNEQFF
>NA|TRBD2|TRBV5-5|TRBJ2-7
TGTGCCAGCAGCTCGGGACTAGCGGGAGTCCTCGAGCAGTACTTC
CASSSGLAGVLEQYF
>once|NA|TRBV4-3|TRBJ1-4
TGCGCCAGCAGCCAAGCGAGACACAAAAATCCGGAACTGTTTTTT
CASSQARHKNPELFF
>NA|TRBD2|TRBV13|TRBJ2-5
TGTGCCAGCAGCTCTCTCGGCGGGGGGGCGCGTGAGACCCAGTACTTC
CASSSLGGGARETQYF
>NA|NA|TRBV4-3|TRBJ2-7
TGCGCCAGCAGCCAAGTAACGACCTACGAGCAGTACTTC
CASSQVTTYEQYF
>NA|NA|TRBV10-2|TRBJ2-5
TGCGCCAGCAGTGAGTCGATAGGGGTGGGAGAGACCCAGTACTTC
CASSESIGVGETQYF
>NA|NA|TRBV29-1|TRBJ2-2
TGCAGCGCTGAATCCGTCGGGGAGCTGTTTTTT
CSAESVGELFF
>NA|NA|TRBV30|TRBJ2-1
TGTGCCTGGAGGACCACGGGGGCGCTAGCGAATAATGAGCAGTTCTTC
CAWRTTGALANNEQFF
>NA|NA|TRBV2|TRBJ1-1
TGTGCCAGCAGGCCCGGTGGGACTGAAGCTTTCTTT
CASRPGGTEAFF
>NA|TRBD2|TRBV7-8|TRBJ2-5
TGTGCCAGCAGCTTAAGGGGACTAGCGGCTCAAGAGACCCAGTACTTC
CASSLRGLAAQETQYF
>NA|NA|TRBV6-6|TRBJ2-5
TGTGCCAGCAGTCTCCGGGGCGGGGATCAAGAGACCCAGTACTTC
CASSLRGGDQETQYF
>NA|TRBD2|TRBV4-1|TRBJ2-2
TGCGCCAGCAGCCCCAGGACTAGCGGGACGGTCGGGGAGCTGTTTTTT
CASSPRTSGTVGELFF
>NA|NA|TRBV4-1|TRBJ2-2
TGCGCCAGCAGCCAATTGGGGGCCGGGGAGCTGTTTTTT
CASSQLGAGELFF
>NA|NA|TRBV27|TRBJ2-3
TGTGCCAGCAGCCATCGGGATACGCAGTATTTT
CASSHRDTQYF
>NA|NA|TRBV29-1|TRBJ2-7
TGCAGCGTTTTGGGCGAAATGGAGCAGTACTTC
CSVLGEMEQYF
>NA|NA|TRBV5-1|TRBJ2-7
TGCGCCAGCAGCTTCACATACAGCTACGAGCAGTACTTC
CASSFTYSYEQYF
>NA|TRBD2|TRBV27|TRBJ2-7
TGTGCCAGCAGTTCTCGACTAGCCTTATACGAGCAGTACTTC
CASSSRLALYEQYF
>NA|TRBD1|TRBV6-5|TRBJ2-5
TGTGCCAGCAGTTTCGGACAGGGGGCGGAGACCCAGTACTTC
CASSFGQGAETQYF
>NA|NA|TRBV5-1|TRBJ1-1
TGCGCCAGCAGTCTTGAGCCCGGTCTGAACACTGAAGCTTTCTTT
CASSLEPGLNTEAFF
>NA|NA|TRBV27|TRBJ2-2
TGTGCCAGCAGTCCCCAATGGGGCACCGGGGAGCTGTTTTTT
CASSPQWGTGELFF
>NA|NA|TRBV9|TRBJ2-7
TGTGCCAGCAGCGTAGGGGGCTTCAGCGGCGAGCAGTACTTC
CASSVGGFSGEQYF
>NA|NA|TRBV28|TRBJ1-2
TGTGCCAGCAGTGGTACAAAAACTACCAACTATGGCTACACCTTC
CASSGTKTTNYGYTF
>NA|TRBD1|TRBV11-2|TRBJ2-7
TGTGCCAGCAGTTCCCCCGGACAGGGGTACTACGAGCAGTACTTC
CASSSPGQGYYEQYF
>NA|NA|TRBV4-1|TRBJ2-1
TGCGCCAGCAGCCAAGACCCGCCGGGGCATATGATAAGTACCTACAATGAGCAGTTCTTC
CASSQDPPGHMISTYNEQFF
>NA|TRBD2|TRBV7-2|TRBJ2-1
TGTGCCAGCAGCTTAAACCCGGGACTAGCGCTATACAATGAGCAGTTCTTC
CASSLNPGLALYNEQFF
>NA|NA|TRBV7-3|TRBJ2-3
TGTGCCAGCAGCTTAGAGGGATTGGGCACAGATACGCAGTATTTT
CASSLEGLGTDTQYF
>NA|TRBD1|TRBV27|TRBJ2-2
TGTGCCAGCAGTTCCCCACAGGGGGCTGGCGGGGAGCTGTTTTTT
CASSSPQGAGGELFF
>NA|NA|TRBV19|TRBJ2-1
TGTGCCAGTAGATACCTAGGGGAGCAGTTCTTC
CASRYLGEQFF
>NA|NA|TRBV7-2|TRBJ2-7
TGTGCCAGCAGCCCGTCTTGGGACGAGCAGTACTTC
CASSPSWDEQYF
>NA|NA|TRBV19|TRBJ1-4
TGTGCCAGTAGTCGGTGGGCGGGCGATGAAGAAAAACTGTTTTTT
CASSRWAGDEEKLFF
>NA|NA|TRBV5-6|TRBJ2-7
TGTGCCAGCAGCCGCGGACGATACGAGCAGTACTTC
CASSRGRYEQYF
>NA|TRBD2|TRBV9|TRBJ2-7
TGTGCCAGCAGCGGGGGGACTAGCGGAGCCTACGAGCAGTACTTC
CASSGGTSGAYEQYF
>few|NA|TRBV11-2|TRBJ2-1
TGTGCCAGCAGCTTAGAAGCAACGCCGTACAATGAGCAGTTCTTC
CASSLEATPYNEQFF
>NA|NA|TRBV4-1|TRBJ2-1
TGCGCCAGCAGCCTACACCCACCCCAGCAGTACAATGAGCAGTTCTTC
CASSLHPPQQYNEQFF
>NA|TRBD2|TRBV5-5|TRBJ2-1
TGTGCCAGCAGCTTATCTAGCGGGAGGGGAAATGAGCAGTTCTTC
CASSLSSGRGNEQFF
>NA|NA|TRBV7-8|TRBJ2-7
TGTGCCAGCAGCTTTTGGACGCGGGCAGCCACCTACGAGCAGTACTTC
CASSFWTRAATYEQYF
>NA|NA|TRBV7-9|TRBJ1-1
TGTGCCAGCAGCTTAGCGGGTGAGGGGTGGACTGAAGCTTTCTTT
CASSLAGEGWTEAFF
>NA|NA|TRBV7-2|TRBJ2-1
TGTGCCAGCAGCCCCGGGGTAGCAGCCAACAATGAGCAGTTCTTC
CASSPGVAANNEQFF
>once|NA|TRBV7-9|TRBJ1-2
TGTGCCAGCAGCTTAATTTGGGGATCCGACGGCTACACCTTC
CASSLIWGSDGYTF
>NA|TRBD2|TRBV14|TRBJ2-1
TGTGCCAGCAGCACTCGACTAGCGGGAGGCCCCTACAATGAGCAGTTCTTC
CASSTRLAGGPYNEQFF
>NA|NA|TRBV6-1|TRBJ2-1
TGTGCCAGCAGTGCCCGGGAGTTTGGGTATGAGCAGTTCTTC
CASSAREFGYEQFF
>NA|TRBD1|TRBV5-6|TRBJ2-7
TGTGCCAGCAGCTCAAACTTAGGACCCGGGACAGGAAACCTCTACGAGCAGTACTTC
CASSSNLGPGTGNLYEQYF
>NA|NA|TRBV27|TRBJ2-7
TGTGCCAGCAGTTTTGGGGGGGACAGTCCCTACGAGCAGTACTTC
CASSFGGDSPYEQYF
>once|TRBD1|TRBV6-1|TRBJ2-3
TGTGCCAGCATTCTTGACAGGGCCCCAGGGGATACGCAGTATTTT
CASILDRAPGDTQYF
>once|NA|TRBV6-6|TRBJ2-1
TGTGCCAGCAGTTACTCGATATACTATGAGCAGTTCTTC
CASSYSIYYEQFF
>once|NA|TRBV28|TRBJ1-2
TGTGCCAGCAGTTTATGGCCCAAGACTAACTATGGCTACACCTTC
CASSLWPKTNYGYTF